The 19 T cell receptor beta chains reported below all come from one sample, sequenced in a study of cytomegalovirus exposure and HLA in healthy donors. PCR amplification relied on 60 Vbeta primers (plus 13 Jbeta primers). Data came from immunoSEQ multiplex PCR; TCRdb stores just in-frame clones and leaves some out. The sample has around 87,000 clones; approximately 80% are singletons. Input material: PBMCs. These receptors were obtained from a man between 40 and 49 years old in good health and CMV-seronegative.

This chain links TRBV19 with TRBJ1-1; TRBD1 is a possible D gene (5 bases). This CDR3 spans 15 amino acids. The ends were cut back, 7 bases at V and 1 base at J, with 16 bases in the middle. CDR1 and CDR2 (germline): LNHDA, SQIVND (reference sequence). The CDR3 spells CASKVSGSANTEAFF. The CDR3 bases are TGTGCCAGTAAGGTTTCAGGGTCGGCGAACACTGAAGCTTTCTTT.

This clone was observed a single time. This rearrangement joins TRBV11-2 to TRBJ2-3, with 9 bases fitting TRBD2. From germline, CDR1 is SGHAT and CDR2 FQNNGV. The V segment lost 7 bases and the J segment 0 bases; nucleotides outside the gene matches: 11. The CDR3 is 17 amino acids. CDR3: CASTPSGTPTSTDTQYF. The CDR3 DNA reads TGTGCCAGCACCCCTAGCGGGACTCCCACTAGCACAGATACGCAGTATTTT.

The chain uses TRBV4-1 and TRBJ2-1, with 10 bases matching TRBD2. V lost 1 base to trimming and J lost 9 bases; unmatched junction nucleotides: 9. This CDR3 has 16 amino acids. Germline CDR1 MGHRA, CDR2 YSYEKL. CDR3 sequence (DNA): TGCGCCAGCAGCCAAGCCCGCGGACTAGCGGTGAGTGAGCAGTTCTTC. Residues: CASSQARGLAVSEQFF.

This clone was seen a single time. This chain links TRBV7-2 with TRBJ1-2, with 7 bases matching TRBD1. The V segment lost 1 base and the J segment 4 bases; nucleotides outside the gene matches: 0. This CDR3 has 13 residues. CDR1 and CDR2 (germline): SGHTA, FQGNSA. The CDR3 coding sequence is TGTGCCAGCAGCTTAGGGACAGGCTATGGCTACACCTTC. Translation gives CASSLGTGYGYTF.

The DNA for the CDR3 is TGTGCCAGTAGTCTGAGGGATCCCCGCGAAGCTTTCTTT. It is translated as CASSLRDPREAFF. The genes are TRBV19 and TRBJ1-1; D unclear. Trimming cost V 5 bases and J 8 bases, with 15 bases left between them. Looked up from germline, CDR1 is LNHDA and CDR2 is SQIVND (reference sequence). This CDR3 is 13 amino acids long.

A few counts support this clone. The CDR3 region is CASSPSGQINQPQHF. The DNA of the CDR3 is TGTGCCAGCTCCCCCAGTGGGCAGATCAATCAGCCCCAGCATTTT. The chain has TRBV28 and TRBJ1-5, with D uncertain. V dropped 8 bases and J dropped 3 bases, with 17 bases sitting between them. Germline V gene data show CDR1 as MDHEN and CDR2 as SYDVKM. This CDR3 region has 15 residues. The variable domain in full, completed from reference TRBV28 and TRBJ1-5, reads DVKVTQSSRYLVKRTGEKVFLECVQDMDHENMFWYRQDPGLGLRLIYFSYDVKMKEKGDIPEGYSVSREKKERFSLILESASTNQTSMYLCASSPSGQINQPQHFGDGTRLSIL.

The chain links TRBV4-3 to TRBJ1-5; D is ambiguous. Between the trimmed V and J ends, which lost 0 bases and 4 bases, there was a span of 13 bases. CDR3 length equals 16 residues. Germline V gene sequence: CDR1 LGHNA, CDR2 YSLEER. The DNA for the CDR3 is TGCGCCAGCAGCCAAGAACACAGCGGTGGGAATCAGCCCCAGCATTTT. Protein: CASSQEHSGGNQPQHF.

The V and J genes are TRBV9 and TRBJ2-2; TRBD2 aligns across 9 bases. CDR1 SGDLS and CDR2 YYNGEE come from the germline V gene. V was pared by 4 bases and J by 0 bases, with 13 bases of the junction left unmatched. The CDR3 consists of 19 residues. This CDR3 is CASSQPPSGVSANTGELFF. The CDR3 nucleotides read TGTGCCAGCAGCCAGCCTCCTAGCGGGGTTAGCGCGAACACCGGGGAGCTGTTTTTT.

The chain employs TRBV4-1 and TRBJ1-1, with D possibly TRBD1 on 6 matching bases. This CDR3 has 14 amino acids. CDR1 MGHRA and CDR2 YSYEKL come from the germline V gene. V dropped 2 bases and J dropped 6 bases, with 13 bases sitting between them. This CDR3 is CASSQSTGSAEAFF. The CDR3 coding sequence is TGCGCCAGCAGCCAATCCACAGGGTCCGCTGAAGCTTTCTTT.

By share, this clone counts as medium-sized. V usage is TRBV6-1 and J usage is TRBJ2-3, with TRBD2 matching 10 bases. This CDR3 has 15 residues. Germline V gene lookup returns CDR1 MNHNS and CDR2 SASEGT. With 2 bases clipped from V and 4 bases from J, the junction kept 3 bases outside the gene matches. The CDR3, as DNA: TGTGCCAGCAGTGAAAAAGCGGGGGGGCCAGATACGCAGTATTTT. Encoded protein: CASSEKAGGPDTQYF.

The chain recombines TRBV6-1 with TRBJ1-6; TRBD1 matches at 8 bases. In germline, CDR1 is MNHNS, CDR2 SASEGT. Trimming at V came to 4 bases and at J to 9 bases, leaving 8 bases not matched to a gene. The CDR3 consists of 15 residues. The CDR3 sequence: CASSATGTGPSPLHF. DNA of the CDR3: TGTGCCAGCAGTGCCACCGGGACAGGTCCTTCACCCCTCCACTTT.

In this sample, this clone turned up a few times. This chain joins TRBV5-1 and TRBJ2-7, with 10 bases that match TRBD2. Germline V CDR1 and CDR2: SGHRS, YFSETQ. Trimming at V came to 2 bases and at J to 4 bases, leaving 6 bases not matched to a gene. The CDR3 extends over 15 amino acids. The CDR3 sequence is CASSFGSGGAYEQYF. The CDR3 DNA reads TGCGCCAGCAGCTTCGGAAGCGGGGGGGCTTACGAGCAGTACTTC.

V gene TRBV6-4 combines with J gene TRBJ2-1, with D possibly matching TRBD2 (5 bases). This CDR3 is 14 amino acids long. Germline CDR1 is MRHNA and CDR2 is SNTAGT. V was pared by 0 bases and J by 4 bases, with 7 bases between. In DNA, the CDR3 is TGTGCCAGCAGTGACTCTAGCGAGTACAATGAGCAGTTCTTC. Amino acids: CASSDSSEYNEQFF.

As concerns this clone: Its ends do not fully match the called genes, so a read error is possible. Other DNA sequences in this specimen translate into the identical CDR3. The chain employs TRBV27 and TRBJ1-1; maybe TRBD1 (5 bases). Germline values: CDR1 MNHEY, CDR2 SMNVEV (reference sequence). The CDR3 consists of 11 residues. The CDR3 here is CASSLYRGVLF. The CDR3 bases are TGTGCCAGCAGTTTATATCGGGGGGTTCTCTTC.

This rearrangement joins TRBV27 to TRBJ2-3; D is unclear. Trimming pared 7 bases from V and 5 bases from J, leaving 4 bases between. The V gene's germline CDR1 is MNHEY and CDR2 SMNVEV (reference sequence). This CDR3 is 10 amino acids long. The CDR3 DNA reads as TGTGCCAGCACTAAAGATACGCAGTATTTT. It yields the protein CASTKDTQYF.

With respect to this clone: This specimen includes other DNA sequences encoding the same CDR3. The chain carries TRBV27 and TRBJ2-7; weak D call: TRBD1 (5 bases). Trimming cost V 2 bases and J 4 bases, with 9 bases left between them. The CDR3 sequence is 13 residues long. From germline, CDR1 is MNHEY and CDR2 SMNVEV (reference sequence). CDR3 loop: CASSLTGTYEQYF. The CDR3 DNA follows: TGTGCCAGCAGTTTAACAGGAACGTACGAGCAGTACTTC.

The V gene is TRBV10-3, the J gene TRBJ2-6; TRBD1 matches 12 bases. Germline V gene data show CDR1 as ENHRY and CDR2 as SYGVKD. V lost 6 bases, J lost 4 bases, and 13 bases stayed unmatched. The CDR3 has 19 amino acids. The CDR3 DNA reads TGTGCCATCAGGCGGGGACAGGGGGCGATAAAGGCGGGGGCCAACGTCCTGACTTTC. Translation: CAIRRGQGAIKAGANVLTF.

The chain employs TRBV28 and TRBJ2-5, with TRBD2 matching over 8 bases. The germline V gene encodes CDR1 MDHEN and CDR2 SYDVKM. The CDR3 contains 16 residues. The V gene end was trimmed by 6 bases and the J gene end by 4 bases; junction bases not matched to a gene: 13. The CDR3 coding sequence is TGTGCCAGCAGAACCGGGACTAGTGGCCCTCCAGAGACCCAGTACTTC. Translated, it gives CASRTGTSGPPETQYF.

Only one count was recorded for this clone. The chain combines TRBV29-1 with TRBJ2-5, with D uncertain. This CDR3 contains 13 residues. In germline, CDR1 is SQVTM, CDR2 ANQGSEA. Trimming pared 3 bases from V and 2 bases from J, leaving 10 bases between. The CDR3 sequence is CSVDGPSQETQYF. CDR3 DNA sequence: TGCAGCGTTGATGGGCCGTCTCAAGAGACCCAGTACTTC.